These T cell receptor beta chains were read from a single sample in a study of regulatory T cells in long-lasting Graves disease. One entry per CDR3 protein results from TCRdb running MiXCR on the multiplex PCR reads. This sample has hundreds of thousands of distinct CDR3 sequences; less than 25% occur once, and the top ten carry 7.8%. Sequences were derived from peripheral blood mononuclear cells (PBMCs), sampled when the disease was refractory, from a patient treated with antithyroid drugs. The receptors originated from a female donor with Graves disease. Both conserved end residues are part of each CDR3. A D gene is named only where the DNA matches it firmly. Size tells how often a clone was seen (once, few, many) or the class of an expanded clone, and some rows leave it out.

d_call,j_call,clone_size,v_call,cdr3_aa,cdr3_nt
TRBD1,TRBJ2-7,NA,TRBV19,CASSISTGGEQYF,TGTGCCAGTAGTATCTCGACAGGGGGCGAGCAGTACTTC
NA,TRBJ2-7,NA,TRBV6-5,CASSSPGKLVTYEQYF,TGTGCCAGCAGTTCCCCTGGGAAGCTTGTCACCTACGAGCAGTACTTC
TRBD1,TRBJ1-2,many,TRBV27,CASSFSDRAHSGGYTF,TGTGCCAGCAGTTTCTCGGACAGGGCCCATTCCGGTGGCTACACCTTC
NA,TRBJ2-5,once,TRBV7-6,CASSLVPRGGTQYF,TGTGCCAGCAGCTTAGTGCCCAGGGGTGGGACCCAGTACTTC
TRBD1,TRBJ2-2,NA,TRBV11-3,CASSYQGASGELFF,TGTGCCAGCAGCTATCAGGGGGCTAGCGGGGAGCTGTTTTTT
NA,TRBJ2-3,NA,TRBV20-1,CSASFGGADTQYF,TGCAGTGCTAGTTTTGGAGGCGCAGATACGCAGTATTTT
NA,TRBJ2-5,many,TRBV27,CASGGQGPPLPQETQYF,TGTGCCAGCGGCGGGCAGGGGCCACCTCTCCCCCAAGAGACCCAGTACTTC
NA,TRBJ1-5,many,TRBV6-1,CASSQRQLYSNQPQHF,TGTGCCAGCAGTCAACGACAGCTATATAGCAATCAGCCCCAGCATTTT
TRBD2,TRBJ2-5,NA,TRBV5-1,CASSLDAGGGETQYF,TGCGCCAGCAGCTTGGATGCGGGGGGCGGGGAGACCCAGTACTTC
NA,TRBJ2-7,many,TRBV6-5,CASSYRRNSYEQYF,TGTGCCAGCAGTTACCGGCGGAACTCCTACGAGCAGTACTTC
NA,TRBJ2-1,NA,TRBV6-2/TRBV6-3,CASSYSIHSYNEQFF,TGTGCCAGCAGTTACTCCATACACTCCTACAATGAGCAGTTCTTC
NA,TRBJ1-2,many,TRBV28,CASRFTVMNGYTF,TGTGCCAGCAGGTTCACGGTGATGAATGGCTACACCTTC
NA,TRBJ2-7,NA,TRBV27,CASRTVESSYEQYF,TGTGCCAGCAGGACCGTGGAATCTTCCTACGAGCAGTACTTC
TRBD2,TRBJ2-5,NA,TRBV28,CASSPPASGGSSKTQYF,TGTGCCAGCAGTCCCCCGGCTAGCGGGGGATCCAGTAAGACCCAGTACTTC
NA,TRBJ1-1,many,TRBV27,CASSFHASSLNTEAFF,TGTGCCAGCAGTTTCCACGCGAGCAGCTTGAACACTGAAGCTTTCTTT
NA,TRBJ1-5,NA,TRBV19,CASDSYRVNQPQHF,TGTGCCAGCGATTCTTACAGGGTCAATCAGCCCCAGCATTTT
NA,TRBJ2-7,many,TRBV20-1,CSARMVYEQYF,TGCAGTGCTAGAATGGTCTACGAGCAGTACTTC
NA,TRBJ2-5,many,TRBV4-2,CASSQAQDFRETQYF,TGTGCCAGCAGCCAAGCCCAGGACTTTAGGGAGACCCAGTACTTC
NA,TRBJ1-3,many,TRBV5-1,CASSQDGNSGNTIYF,TGTGCCAGCAGCCAGGACGGGAACTCTGGAAACACCATATATTTT
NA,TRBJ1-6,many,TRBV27,CASRRVSSYNSPLHF,TGTGCCAGCAGGCGGGTTAGCTCCTATAATTCACCCCTCCACTTT
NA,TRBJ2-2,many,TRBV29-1,CSVATSTGELFF,TGCAGCGTTGCAACTAGCACCGGGGAGCTGTTTTTT
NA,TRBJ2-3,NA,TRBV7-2,CASSRLTSTDTQYF,TGTGCCAGCAGCCGCCTAACTAGCACAGATACGCAGTATTTT
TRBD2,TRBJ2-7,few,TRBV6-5,CASSYSMTSGTSSYEQYF,TGTGCCAGCAGTTACTCTATGACTAGCGGTACGAGCTCCTACGAGCAGTACTTC
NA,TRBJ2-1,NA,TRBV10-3,CAISTGWGRNNEQFF,TGTGCCATCAGCACCGGCTGGGGTCGGAACAATGAGCAGTTCTTC
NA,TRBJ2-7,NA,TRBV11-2,CASSDGSYEQYF,TGTGCCAGCAGTGATGGCTCCTACGAGCAGTACTTC
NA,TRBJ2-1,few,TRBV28,CASSLSYGTEQFF,TGTGCCAGCAGTTTATCCTACGGGACTGAGCAGTTCTTC
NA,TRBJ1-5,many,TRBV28,CASSSRPGRARNQPQHF,TGTGCCAGCAGTTCCCGCCCGGGTCGGGCCCGCAATCAGCCCCAGCATTTT
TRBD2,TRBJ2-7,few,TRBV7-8,CASSLFRLAGGPKNEQYF,TGTGCCAGCAGCTTATTTCGGCTAGCGGGAGGGCCTAAGAACGAGCAGTACTTC
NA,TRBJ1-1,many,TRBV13,CASSRDSNTEAFF,TGTGCCAGCAGCCGCGACAGTAACACTGAAGCTTTCTTT
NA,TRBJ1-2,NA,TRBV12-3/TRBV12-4,CASSLTGSFYGYTF,TGTGCCAGCAGTCTGACAGGCTCGTTCTATGGCTACACCTTC
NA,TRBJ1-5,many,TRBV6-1,CASSDGGGQPQHF,TGTGCCAGCAGTGACGGAGGAGGTCAGCCCCAGCATTTT
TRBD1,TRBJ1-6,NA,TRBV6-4,CASSDSTDRGYYNSPLHF,TGTGCCAGCAGTGACTCGACGGACAGGGGGTATTATAATTCACCCCTCCACTTT
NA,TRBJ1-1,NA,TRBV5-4,CASSVGVMNTEAFF,TGTGCCAGCAGCGTGGGGGTTATGAACACTGAAGCTTTCTTT
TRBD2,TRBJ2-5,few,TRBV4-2,CASSQQAGAGETQYF,TGTGCCAGCAGCCAACAAGCGGGAGCGGGTGAGACCCAGTACTTC
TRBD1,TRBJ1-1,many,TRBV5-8,CASSSALTGGTEAFF,TGTGCCAGCAGCTCGGCCCTAACAGGGGGCACTGAAGCTTTCTTT
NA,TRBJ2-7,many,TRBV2,CASSVIGYEQYF,TGTGCCAGCAGTGTTATTGGATACGAGCAGTACTTC
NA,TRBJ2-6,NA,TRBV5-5,CASSWHGGSLSGANVLTF,TGTGCCAGCAGCTGGCACGGGGGCTCCCTCTCTGGGGCCAACGTCCTGACTTTC
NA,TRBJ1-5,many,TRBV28,CASSWTLQPQHF,TGTGCCAGCAGTTGGACTTTGCAGCCCCAGCATTTT
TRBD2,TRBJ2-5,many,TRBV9,CASSVLAGYQETQYF,TGTGCCAGCAGCGTCCTAGCGGGGTACCAAGAGACCCAGTACTTC
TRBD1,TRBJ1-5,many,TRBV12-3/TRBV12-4,CASSYSTGQGSEPQHF,TGTGCCAGCAGCTACTCCACCGGACAGGGGTCCGAGCCCCAGCATTTT